This T cell receptor (beta chain) derives from a study of OX40 agonist ivuxolimab in advanced cancers. Germline lookup yields CDR1 LGHNA and CDR2 YNFKEQ. Trimming pared 3 bases from V and 6 bases from J, leaving 8 bases between. The CDR3 is 13 amino acids. Assay: immunoSEQ multiplex PCR; the TCRdb copy retains only in-frame clones and omits some. The sample consists of roughly 75,000 clones, around 86% of them appearing once. This material consisted of CD4+ or CD8+ T cells sorted from blood, taken in a trial of the OX40 agonist ivuxolimab. This TCR was recovered from an adult with an advanced solid tumor such as melanoma, head and neck, liver or kidney cancer. V is TRBV4-2 and J is TRBJ2-2; D ambiguous. CDR3 nucleotide sequence: TGTGCCAGCAGCCACGAGCGTGCCGGGGAGCTGTTTTTT. Protein sequence: CASSHERAGELFF.